This TCR beta chain was sequenced for a study of control samples from healthy donors and cancer patients. Repertoires were generated with immunoSEQ multiplex PCR, while TCRdb's copy carries only in-frame clones and drops some. Counted here are 140,000 to 150,000 clones, around 90% occurring once; the ten biggest clones make up 4.9%. CDR1 and CDR2 (germline): SGHAT, FQDESV (reference sequence). The CDR3 is made up of 14 amino acids. Trimming removed 7 bases at V and 0 bases at J, with 13 bases between. Sequences were obtained from blood. This sequence was found in a man younger than 40 in good health. The chain is built from TRBV11-1 and TRBJ2-7; possibly TRBD2 for D (6 bases). The CDR3 DNA follows: TGTGCCAGCACCGGGACTCGAAGCTCCTACGAGCAGTACTTC. Residues: CASTGTRSSYEQYF.